These 32 T cell receptor beta chains share one sample of origin, sequenced in a study of CD8 T cells in ankylosing spondylitis. TCRdb re-called the 5' RACE reads through MiXCR, storing one row per CDR3 protein. The data show about 130,000 distinct CDR3 sequences, with approximately 7.4% seen just once and around an eighth held by the top ten. Sequenced: blood, either unsorted or a sorted T cell fraction (not recorded which). Source of these receptors: a female donor with ankylosing spondylitis or in good health (not recorded which).

This clonotype was counted many times. The V gene is TRBV5-1, the J gene TRBJ2-1; weak D call: TRBD1 (5 bases). The CDR3 is 15 residues long. Germline loops: CDR1 SGHRS, CDR2 YFSETQ. V shed 0 bases and J shed 2 bases, with 9 bases lying between them. CDR3 bases: TGCGCCAGCAGCTTGGAAAGGGGCCCCTACAATGAGCAGTTCTTC. It translates to CASSLERGPYNEQFF.

This clonotype was observed at least ten times. The chain recombines TRBV19 with TRBJ2-5; D tentatively fits TRBD1 or TRBD2 (5 bases each). Trimming removed 3 bases from V and 9 bases from J, with 17 bases in between. The CDR3 length is 14 residues. CDR1 is LNHDA, CDR2 SQIVND, per germline (reference sequence). Here the CDR3 DNA reads TGTGCCAGTAGTATTGACAGCGGCCGTGTTGCCCAGTACTTC. Residues: CASSIDSGRVAQYF.

The sample holds a few counts of this clonotype. This chain uses TRBV30 with TRBJ2-7; 9 nucleotides agree with TRBD1. V dropped 0 bases and J dropped 5; count of bases not matched to a gene: 8. The germline V gene encodes CDR1 GTSNPN and CDR2 SVGIG (reference sequence). The CDR3 sequence is 15 residues long. Written as DNA, the CDR3 is TGTGCCTGGAGTGTAAGGGACAGGGTCCCCCACGAGCAGTACTTC. Translating gives CAWSVRDRVPHEQYF. Drawing the rest from reference TRBV30 and TRBJ2-7, the complete variable domain is SQTIHQWPATLVQPVGSPLSLECTVEGTSNPNLYWYRQAAGRGLQLLFYSVGIGQISSEVPQNLSASRPQDRQFILSSKKLLLSDSGFYLCAWSVRDRVPHEQYFGPGTRLTVT.

This clonotype was seen ten or more times. The chain employs TRBV24-1 and TRBJ2-2; TRBD1 is a possible D gene (6 bases). This CDR3 has 19 amino acids. CDR1 and CDR2 from the germline V gene are KGHDR and SFDVKD. V was clipped by 5 bases and J by 5 bases, with 26 bases between them. The CDR3 coding sequence is TGTGCCACCAGTGGCAATTCGGGACACCCAGCCGTGGGGACCGGGGAGCTGTTTTTT. It is translated as CATSGNSGHPAVGTGELFF.

This clonotype was recorded at least ten times. This chain links TRBV19 with TRBJ2-2; D not certain. There are 12 residues in the CDR3. Germline CDR1 and CDR2: LNHDA and SQIVND (reference sequence). Between the trimmed V and J ends, which lost 5 bases and 7 bases, there was a span of 8 bases. This CDR3 is CASSADHGELFF. The CDR3 DNA follows: TGTGCCAGTAGTGCCGACCACGGGGAGCTGTTTTTT.

This clonotype showed up many times. This chain joins TRBV5-1 and TRBJ2-7, with 7 bases matching TRBD1. After removal of 4 bases from V and 4 bases from J, the junction contained 14 bases not matched to a gene. Germline V CDR1 and CDR2: SGHRS, YFSETQ. CDR3 length: 16 amino acids. CDR3 coding DNA: TGCGCCAGCAGCGCATCACAGGGGCACGCTTCATACGAGCAGTACTTC. This gives the protein CASSASQGHASYEQYF.

This clonotype was counted ten times or more. The genes are TRBV29-1 and TRBJ1-4; perhaps TRBD1 as D (5 bases). V lost 4 bases and J 8 bases, leaving 17 bases between the germline ends. Germline lookup yields CDR1 SQVTM and CDR2 ANQGSEA. This CDR3 spans 14 amino acids. CDR3 in amino acids: CSVAWGSPGEKLFF. In DNA form, the CDR3 reads TGCAGCGTTGCCTGGGGTTCCCCAGGGGAAAAACTGTTTTTT.

The J gene is TRBJ2-4, the V gene TRBV5-1; D might be TRBD1 (5 bases). The V and J ends lost 2 bases and 7 bases respectively, with 13 bases between them. Germline V gives CDR1 SGHRS, CDR2 YFSETQ. The CDR3 loop spans 14 amino acids. The CDR3: CASSLAAAGNIQYF. CDR3 DNA: TGCGCCAGCAGCTTAGCAGCCGCAGGGAACATTCAGTACTTC.

This clonotype occurred many times. The chain is built from TRBV12-5 and TRBJ1-5; 7 bases line up with TRBD1. CDR3 size: 18 residues. With V trimmed by 5 bases and J by 1 base, 14 bases remained unmatched. Germline V CDR1 and CDR2: LGHNT, FRNRAP. CDR3 in amino acids: CASGLPTTGHPSNQPQHF. The CDR3 bases are TGTGCTAGTGGTCTCCCTACGACAGGGCATCCCAGCAATCAGCCCCAGCATTTT.

This clonotype was recorded many times. This chain connects TRBV20-1 to TRBJ2-2; 10 bases map to TRBD2. The length of the CDR3 is 16 residues. V shed 5 bases and J 6 bases; nucleotides not matched to a gene: 12. Germline CDR1 is DFQATT and CDR2 is SNEGSKA (reference sequence). The CDR3 reads CSAPTGGAGGAGELFF. As DNA, the CDR3 is TGCAGTGCTCCTACAGGGGGAGCGGGGGGGGCCGGGGAGCTGTTTTTT.

This clonotype showed up many times. V is TRBV7-9 and J is TRBJ1-6, with D possibly being TRBD1 (5 bases). There are 15 residues in the CDR3. V dropped 3 bases and J dropped 7 bases, with 13 bases sitting between them. Germline CDR1 and CDR2: SEHNR and FQNEAQ (reference sequence). CDR3 sequence (DNA): TGTGCCAGCAGCTTCACGGGACGGGCCAATTCACCCCTCCACTTT. Protein sequence: CASSFTGRANSPLHF.

Many counts were recorded for this clonotype. The J gene is TRBJ1-3, the V gene TRBV4-3; TRBD1 aligns across 8 bases. This CDR3 contains 17 residues. Looked up from germline, CDR1 is LGHNA and CDR2 is YSLEER. J gave up 7 bases and V 0 bases, and 11 bases lay outside the gene matches. CDR3 sequence reads: CASSQDPGQVVTNTIYF. The CDR3 nucleotides are TGCGCCAGCAGCCAAGACCCGGGACAGGTAGTTACCAACACCATATATTTT.

The sample holds a few counts of this clonotype. The junction departs from the called germline gene at one end, perhaps through a read error. The chain joins TRBV5-1 to TRBJ1-2; 8 bases are shared with TRBD1. This CDR3 has 14 amino acids. Germline V gene lookup returns CDR1 SGHRS and CDR2 YFSETQ. The CDR3 DNA follows: TGCGTCAGCAGCTACAGCGGACAGGGCTATGGCTACACCTTC. This encodes CVSSYSGQGYGYTF. Full variable domain (missing parts from reference TRBV5-1 and TRBJ1-2): KAGVTQTPRYLIKTRGQQVTLSCSPISGHRSVSWYQQTPGQGLQFLFEYFSETQRNKGNFPGRFSGRQFSNSRSEMNVSTLELGDSALYLCVSSYSGQGYGYTFGSGTRLTVV.

This clonotype showed up many times. The chain has TRBV19 and TRBJ2-7; D gene unclear. Per the germline V gene, CDR1 is LNHDA and CDR2 is SQIVND (reference sequence). Between the trimmed V and J ends, which lost 5 bases and 3 bases, there was a span of 14 bases. The CDR3 totals 14 residues. The CDR3 here is CASSGRAANYEQYF. In nucleotides, the CDR3 is TGTGCCAGTAGTGGCCGGGCAGCGAACTACGAGCAGTACTTC.

This clonotype was observed at least ten times. The V call is TRBV6-1, the J call TRBJ2-5; 10 nucleotides align to TRBD2. The germline gives CDR1 MNHNS, CDR2 SASEGT. V trimming: 4 bases; J trimming: 1 base; junction bases outside the gene matches: 3. The CDR3 totals 15 residues. The CDR3 DNA is TGTGCCAGCAGTGGGGTAGCGGGGGGCCAAGAGACCCAGTACTTC. It yields the protein CASSGVAGGQETQYF.

This clonotype was detected only a few times. The chain joins TRBV7-2 to TRBJ2-1; D is ambiguous. Germline CDR1 reads SGHTA; CDR2 reads FQGNSA. V shed 1 base and J shed 0 bases, with 10 bases lying between them. CDR3 size: 16 residues. The CDR3 loop reads CASSLEGFSSYNEQFF. CDR3 DNA sequence: TGTGCCAGCAGCTTAGAGGGCTTCAGCTCCTACAATGAGCAGTTCTTC.

This clonotype was observed at least ten times. The J gene is TRBJ2-5, the V gene TRBV5-5, with 11 bases identical to TRBD2. This CDR3 region has 18 residues. CDR1 is SGHKS and CDR2 is YYEKEE in the germline V gene (reference sequence). With 0 bases clipped from V and 4 bases from J, the junction kept 11 bases outside the gene matches. The CDR3 DNA is TGTGCCAGCAGCTTGGGCCTAGCGGGGGGCGTGAAAGGAGAGACCCAGTACTTC. It encodes CASSLGLAGGVKGETQYF.

Many counts were recorded for this clonotype. The J gene is TRBJ2-7, the V gene TRBV3-1; 8 bases are shared with TRBD2. The V and J ends lost 4 bases and 0 bases, in that order; junction bases with no gene match: 11. CDR1 is LGHDT, CDR2 YNNKEL, per germline (reference sequence). This CDR3 is 17 amino acids long. CDR3 DNA: TGTGCCAGCAGCCGAAATTCCTTAGCGGGGAACTCCTACGAGCAGTACTTC. Its translation: CASSRNSLAGNSYEQYF.

This clonotype was seen ten or more times. The genes are TRBV6-1 and TRBJ1-1, with D perhaps matching TRBD1 (5 bases). The length of the CDR3 is 13 residues. V was clipped by 11 bases and J by 3 bases, with 16 bases between them. Germline V CDR1 and CDR2: MNHNS, SASEGT. The CDR3 DNA reads as TGTGCCCACAACGAGCAAGGGGACACTGAAGCTTTCTTT. Translating gives CAHNEQGDTEAFF.

This clonotype was picked up many times. The chain links TRBV29-1 to TRBJ2-7, with 8 bases lining up with TRBD1. This CDR3 comprises 13 residues. Germline loops: CDR1 SQVTM, CDR2 ANQGSEA. The V gene end was trimmed by 6 bases and the J gene end by 5 bases; junction bases not matched to a gene: 9. DNA for the CDR3: TGCAGCGTACGCGCACAGGGGGGCAACGAGCAGTACTTC. It translates to CSVRAQGGNEQYF.

This clonotype was seen ten or more times. The CDR3 loop reads CASSGLARTGYGNTIYF. The CDR3, as DNA: TGTGCCAGCAGTGGGCTTGCGAGGACAGGGTACGGAAACACCATATATTTT. The chain has TRBV6-1 and TRBJ1-3, with 8 bases matching TRBD1. The CDR3 runs to 17 residues. J was trimmed by 4 bases and V by 4 bases; bases with no gene match: 12. In germline, CDR1 is MNHNS, CDR2 SASEGT.

This clonotype was counted at least ten times. The chain links TRBV4-2 to TRBJ1-4; D gene unclear. Germline V gene sequence: CDR1 LGHNA, CDR2 YNFKEQ. Deletions cut 4 bases from V and 3 bases from J, with 15 bases between. The length of the CDR3 is 16 residues. The CDR3 region has the DNA TGTGCCAGCAGCCCGAACCTTAAAGGGTCTAATGAAAAACTGTTTTTT. Translated: CASSPNLKGSNEKLFF.

This clonotype appeared many times. The chain couples TRBV30 to TRBJ1-5; tentatively, D is TRBD1 (6 bases). The CDR3 is 14 amino acids. V was cut by 6 bases and J by 3 bases, with 15 bases left in between. In germline, CDR1 is GTSNPN, CDR2 SVGIG (reference sequence). The CDR3 region is CACRGDKANQPQHF. CDR3 DNA sequence: TGTGCCTGCCGGGGGGACAAGGCCAATCAGCCCCAGCATTTT.

The table lists this clonotype with many counts. A much larger clone is a single base away; this may be a read error. This rearrangement joins TRBV3-1 to TRBJ2-2; D is undetermined. With 2 bases removed from V and 5 bases from J, the gap between germline ends came to 0 bases. CDR3 size: 11 residues. Germline V gives CDR1 LGHDT, CDR2 YNNKEL (reference sequence). CDR3 loop: CASSQTGELFF. The CDR3, as DNA: TGTGCCAGCAGCCAAACCGGGGAGCTGTTTTTT.

This clonotype was seen many times. The chain employs TRBV5-5 and TRBJ1-4; D gene unclear. Trimming took 1 base from V and 5 from J, leaving 18 bases between them. Germline loops: CDR1 SGHKS, CDR2 YYEKEE (reference sequence). The CDR3 has 17 residues. CDR3 nucleotides: TGTGCCAGCAGCTTGAGAGGCACCTTGTACAGAAATGAAAAACTGTTTTTT. This translates into CASSLRGTLYRNEKLFF.

This clonotype was detected many times. This rearrangement joins TRBV18 to TRBJ2-6; no reliable D call. Trimming cost V 1 base and J 0 bases, with 7 bases left between them. The CDR3 is made up of 16 amino acids. Germline CDR1 KGHSH, CDR2 LQKENI. The CDR3 DNA follows: TGTGCCAGCTCACCACTAGGGTTCTCTGGGGCCAACGTCCTGACTTTC. Translated, it gives CASSPLGFSGANVLTF. Combining the CDR3 with reference TRBV18 and TRBJ2-6 gives the whole variable domain NAGVMQNPRHLVRRRGQEARLRCSPMKGHSHVYWYRQLPEEGLKFMVYLQKENIIDESGMPKERFSAEFPKEGPSILRIQQVVRGDSAAYFCASSPLGFSGANVLTFGAGSRLTVL.

The table lists this clonotype with many counts. The rearrangement joins TRBV12-5 to TRBJ1-1; perhaps TRBD1 as D (5 bases). Trimming left V 0 bases short and J 2 bases short, with 10 bases between. The V gene's germline CDR1 is LGHNT and CDR2 FRNRAP. The CDR3 consists of 15 residues. DNA for the CDR3: TGTGCTAGTGGTTTGGTACTTGGGGGAAACACTGAAGCTTTCTTT. Translated, it gives CASGLVLGGNTEAFF. The full variable domain, completed using reference TRBV12-5 and TRBJ1-1, is DARVTQTPRHKVTEMGQEVTMRCQPILGHNTVFWYRQTMMQGLELLAYFRNRAPLDDSGMPKDRFSAEMPDATLATLKIQPSEPRDSAVYFCASGLVLGGNTEAFFGQGTRLTVV.

This clonotype turned up a few times. V and J are TRBV30 and TRBJ1-2; the D is unclear. The V end lost 8 bases, the J end lost 5 bases, and 12 bases lay between the germline ends. CDR1 and CDR2 from the germline V gene are GTSNPN and SVGIG (reference sequence). This CDR3 spans 11 amino acids. CDR3: CAERGTYGYTF. The CDR3 DNA sequence: TGTGCCGAGAGAGGTACTTATGGCTACACCTTC. Full variable domain (remainder filled in from reference TRBV30 and TRBJ1-2): SQTIHQWPATLVQPVGSPLSLECTVEGTSNPNLYWYRQAAGRGLQLLFYSVGIGQISSEVPQNLSASRPQDRQFILSSKKLLLSDSGFYLCAERGTYGYTFGSGTRLTVV.

This clonotype was recorded many times. The chain joins TRBV20-1 to TRBJ1-1, with D tentatively TRBD1 (5 bases). V was cut by 6 bases and J by 3 bases, with 14 bases left in between. The CDR3 spans 13 residues. Germline assignment: CDR1 DFQATT and CDR2 SNEGSKA (reference sequence). The CDR3 region is CSASPGPYTEAFF. In DNA, the CDR3 is TGCAGTGCCAGCCCAGGGCCTTACACTGAAGCTTTCTTT.

This clonotype occurred many times. This chain joins TRBV29-1 and TRBJ1-1, with D possibly being TRBD1 (6 bases). Deletions cut 7 bases from V and 6 bases from J, with 15 bases between. CDR3 length: 12 amino acids. Germline V gives CDR1 SQVTM, CDR2 ANQGSEA. CDR3 region: CSGRGFHPEAFF. The CDR3 bases are TGCAGCGGGAGGGGGTTTCACCCTGAAGCTTTCTTT.

This clonotype has ten or more counts. J is TRBJ2-1 and V is TRBV15; 10 bases are a match to TRBD2. J lost 7 bases, V lost 0 bases, and 9 bases had no gene match. The CDR3 loop spans 17 amino acids. Germline V gives CDR1 LNHNV, CDR2 YYDKDF (reference sequence). CDR3 protein: CATSRDTPTSGLNEQFF. The CDR3 nucleotides read TGTGCCACCAGCAGAGATACCCCGACTAGCGGGTTGAATGAGCAGTTCTTC.

This clonotype has at least ten counts. The chain combines TRBV9 with TRBJ1-5, with 10 positions matching TRBD1. This CDR3 has 15 residues. V was clipped by 0 bases and J by 9 bases; unmatched bases: 6. CDR1 is SGDLS, CDR2 YYNGEE, per germline. The CDR3 nucleotides are TGTGCCAGCAGCGTAGGGACAGGGGGTGATTGGCCCCAGCATTTT. Translation: CASSVGTGGDWPQHF.